The present T cell receptor (beta chain) was sequenced within a study of blood T cell repertoires in COVID-19. Whole-study context: PBMCs, B-cell-depleted T cells, or T cells were the source of the cDNA or gDNA that made up the material.

As handled by the study authors: Amplification from reference gene primers served as the basis for estimated nucleated cell counts. Profiling relied on immunoSEQ multiplex PCR, and the TCRdb table lists in-frame clones only, not all of them. D and trimming were read from the DNA, whereas the V and J calls and clone size are those reported in that table. The data hold around 180,000 clones, with 80% to 90% observed a single time. In germline, CDR1 is MNHEY, CDR2 SVGAGI. Trimming removed 4 bases from V and 1 base from J; junction bases left unmatched: 3. This CDR3 region has 15 residues. Sequencing was done on a sample of peripheral blood. The TCR comes from a man in his sixties with acute or convalescent COVID-19. This rearrangement joins TRBV6-5 to TRBJ2-7; 11 bases are shared with TRBD2. The CDR3 nucleotides are TGTGCCAGCAGTTTCCTAGCGGGGGGTTCCTACGAGCAGTACTTC. Translated: CASSFLAGGSYEQYF.